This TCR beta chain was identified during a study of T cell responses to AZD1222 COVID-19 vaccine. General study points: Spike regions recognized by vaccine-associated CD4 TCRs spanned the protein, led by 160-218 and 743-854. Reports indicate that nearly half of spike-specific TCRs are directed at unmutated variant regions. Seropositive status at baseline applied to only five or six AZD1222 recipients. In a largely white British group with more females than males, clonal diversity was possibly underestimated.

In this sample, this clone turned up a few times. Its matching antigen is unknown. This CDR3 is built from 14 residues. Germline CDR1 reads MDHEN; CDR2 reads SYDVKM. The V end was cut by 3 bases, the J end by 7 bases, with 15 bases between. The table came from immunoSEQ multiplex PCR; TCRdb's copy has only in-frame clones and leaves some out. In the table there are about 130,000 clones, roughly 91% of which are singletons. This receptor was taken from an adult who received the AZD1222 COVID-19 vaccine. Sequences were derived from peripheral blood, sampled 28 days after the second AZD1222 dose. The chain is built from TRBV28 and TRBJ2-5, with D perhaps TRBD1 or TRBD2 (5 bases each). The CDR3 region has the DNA TGTGCCAGCAGTTTCTTCGAGGGGAAAGGGACCCAGTACTTC. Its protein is CASSFFEGKGTQYF.